The T cell receptor (beta chain) described here comes from a study of T cells in Graves' hyperthyroidism and ophthalmopathy. Broader study findings: Clonotypes that were expanded in thyroid above 0.001 mostly appeared in blood too.

Germline CDR1 reads DFQATT; CDR2 reads SNEGSKA (reference sequence). The CDR3 has 16 amino acids. The study defined stable Graves' hyperthyroidism as no ophthalmopathy progression within 18 months. Comments on this clonotype: Its antigen is currently unknown. This may arise from a read error, as a much more abundant clone is one base away.

RNA transcripts yielded amplified TCR beta CDR3 regions. A first-round RT-PCR of the TCR CDR3 used the HTBI primer set. TCRdb reanalysed the multiplex PCR reads using MiXCR and keeps one entry per CDR3 protein. The repertoire holds a few hundred thousand distinct CDR3 sequences, about a sixth seen once, with roughly 6.6% in the top ten. The receptor was derived from a young woman with Graves' hyperthyroidism. Sequenced sample: blood. The chain links TRBV20-1 to TRBJ2-5; 7 bases fit TRBD2. The CDR3 reads CSASRMLAGLQETQHF. CDR3 DNA: TGCAGTGCTAGCCGCATGTTAGCGGGTCTCCAAGAGACCCAGCACTTC.